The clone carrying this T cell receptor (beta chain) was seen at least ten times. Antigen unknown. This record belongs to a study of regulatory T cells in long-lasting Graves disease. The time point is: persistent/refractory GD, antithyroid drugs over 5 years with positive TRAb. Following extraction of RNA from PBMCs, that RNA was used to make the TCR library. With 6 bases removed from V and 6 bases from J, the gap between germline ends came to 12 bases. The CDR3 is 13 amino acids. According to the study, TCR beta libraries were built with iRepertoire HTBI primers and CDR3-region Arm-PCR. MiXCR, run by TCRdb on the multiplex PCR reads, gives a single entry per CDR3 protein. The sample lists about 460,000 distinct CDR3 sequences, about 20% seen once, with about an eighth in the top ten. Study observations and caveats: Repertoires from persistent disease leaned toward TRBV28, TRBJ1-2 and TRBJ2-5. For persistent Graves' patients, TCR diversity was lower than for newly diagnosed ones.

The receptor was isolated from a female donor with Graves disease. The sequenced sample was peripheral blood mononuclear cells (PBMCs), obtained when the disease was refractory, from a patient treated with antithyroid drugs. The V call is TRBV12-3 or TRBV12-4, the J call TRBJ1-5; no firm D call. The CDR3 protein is CASSIKVGQPQHF. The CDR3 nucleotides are TGTGCCAGCAGCATAAAAGTGGGTCAGCCCCAGCATTTT.